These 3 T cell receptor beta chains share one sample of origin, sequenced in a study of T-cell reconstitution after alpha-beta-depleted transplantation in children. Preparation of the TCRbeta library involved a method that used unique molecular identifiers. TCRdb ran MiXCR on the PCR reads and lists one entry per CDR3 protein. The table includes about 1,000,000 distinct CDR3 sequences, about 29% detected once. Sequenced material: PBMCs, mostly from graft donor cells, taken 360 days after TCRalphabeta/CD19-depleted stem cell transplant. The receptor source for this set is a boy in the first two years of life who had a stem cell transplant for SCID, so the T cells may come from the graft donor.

Written as DNA, the CDR3 is TGTGCCAGCAGCCATAAGATAACAGCATTCCCTAGCACAGATACGCAGTATTTT. As protein: CASSHKITAFPSTDTQYF. The chain uses TRBV3-1 and TRBJ2-3; D gene ambiguous. V dropped 3 bases and J dropped 0 bases, with 19 bases sitting between them. From germline, CDR1 is LGHDT and CDR2 YNNKEL (reference sequence). CDR3 size: 18 residues.

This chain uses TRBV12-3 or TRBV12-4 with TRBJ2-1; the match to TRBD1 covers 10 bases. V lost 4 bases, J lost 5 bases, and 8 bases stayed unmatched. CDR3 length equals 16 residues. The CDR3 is CASSSGTGVLHNEQFF. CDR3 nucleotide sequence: TGTGCCAGCAGTTCTGGGACAGGGGTTCTCCACAATGAGCAGTTCTTC.

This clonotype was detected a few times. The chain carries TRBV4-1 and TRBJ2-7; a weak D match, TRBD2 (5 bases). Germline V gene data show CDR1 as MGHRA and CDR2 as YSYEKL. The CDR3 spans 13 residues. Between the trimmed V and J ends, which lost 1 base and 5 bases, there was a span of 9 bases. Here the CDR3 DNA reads TGCGCCAGCAGCCAAGTTTTGCGGGACGAGCAGTACTTC. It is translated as CASSQVLRDEQYF.